The 27 T cell receptor beta chains below come from one sample, sequenced in a study of blood T cell repertoires in COVID-19. Profiled with immunoSEQ multiplex PCR; TCRdb holds only in-frame clones, not every one. The table shows about 97,000 clones, with about 78% occurring only once. Sequenced sample: peripheral blood. These receptor sequences come from a man in his 60s with active or convalescent COVID-19.

This chain uses TRBV19 with TRBJ2-5; 11 nucleotides line up with TRBD1. The V segment lost 4 bases and the J segment 5 bases; nucleotides outside the gene matches: 9. CDR3 size: 16 residues. The germline gives CDR1 LNHDA, CDR2 SQIVND (reference sequence). CDR3 in amino acids: CASSKDRGQVRETQYF. The CDR3 DNA sequence: TGTGCCAGTAGTAAGGACAGGGGGCAAGTGAGGGAGACCCAGTACTTC.

The chain couples TRBV28 to TRBJ2-7, with D tentatively TRBD1 (5 bases). CDR1 and CDR2 from the germline V gene are MDHEN and SYDVKM. The CDR3 sequence is 16 residues long. The ends were cut back, 6 bases at V and 4 bases at J, with 22 bases in the middle. CDR3 amino acids: CASRPLGHPGLYEQYF. The CDR3 nucleotides are TGTGCCAGCAGACCCTTGGGGCATCCCGGCCTATACGAGCAGTACTTC.

In its sample, this clone was seen a few times. This sequence joins TRBV30 and TRBJ2-3; 7 nucleotides match TRBD2. This CDR3 has 14 amino acids. The V gene end was trimmed by 5 bases and the J gene end by 0 bases; junction bases not matched to a gene: 5. Germline V lookup: CDR1 GTSNPN, CDR2 SVGIG (reference sequence). The CDR3 DNA follows: TGTGCCTGGGGGGAGGGGTTTAGCACAGATACGCAGTATTTT. Translated, it gives CAWGEGFSTDTQYF.

This rearrangement joins TRBV19 to TRBJ1-5, with D possibly matching TRBD1 (6 bases). There are 14 residues in the CDR3. The V gene lost 7 bases and the J gene lost 3 bases, with 13 bases spanning the gap. Germline lookup yields CDR1 LNHDA and CDR2 SQIVND (reference sequence). In nucleotides, the CDR3 is TGTGCCAGTAACCCGACAGGAACCAATCAGCCCCAGCATTTT. This encodes CASNPTGTNQPQHF.

This clone was observed at least ten times. The chain carries TRBV4-1 and TRBJ2-1, with 15 bases fitting TRBD2. This CDR3 has 15 amino acids. The V gene end was trimmed by 4 bases and the J gene end by 9 bases; junction bases not matched to a gene: 4. Germline V gene lookup returns CDR1 MGHRA and CDR2 YSYEKL. In DNA form, the CDR3 reads TGCGCCAGCAGCCTCGGACTAGCGGGAGGGCCTGAGCAGTTCTTC. Protein: CASSLGLAGGPEQFF.

The V and J genes are TRBV30 and TRBJ2-7; D is perhaps TRBD2 (5 bases). The CDR3 is made up of 12 amino acids. Germline loops: CDR1 GTSNPN, CDR2 SVGIG (reference sequence). The V gene lost 2 bases and the J gene lost 4 bases, with 9 bases spanning the gap. CDR3 amino acids: CAWSSGLYEQYF. The CDR3 DNA reads TGTGCCTGGAGTTCGGGGTTATACGAGCAGTACTTC.

This chain joins TRBV3-1 (or the pseudogene TRBV3-2) and TRBJ2-7; TRBD2 aligns across 15 bases. The CDR3 is 17 amino acids. Germline loops: CDR1 LGHDT, CDR2 YNNKEL (reference sequence). Trimming took 4 bases from V and 4 from J; bases not matched to a gene: 8. Here the CDR3 reads CASSPRTSGRAGYEQYV. Here the CDR3 DNA reads TGTGCCAGCAGCCCACGGACTAGCGGGAGGGCCGGGTACGAGCAGTACGTC.

The chain links TRBV3-1 (or the pseudogene TRBV3-2) to TRBJ1-2; 7 bases are a match to TRBD1. The junction had 10 bases not matched to a gene; V was cut back by 0 bases and J by 3 bases. CDR1 and CDR2 (germline): LGHDT, YNNKEL (reference sequence). The CDR3 extends over 17 amino acids. The CDR3 loop is CASSQDWPGDSHYGYTF. For the CDR3, the DNA is TGTGCCAGCAGCCAAGATTGGCCTGGGGACAGCCACTATGGCTACACCTTC.

This chain connects TRBV13 to TRBJ2-4; TRBD2 matches 7 bases. CDR3 size: 15 residues. Trimming cost V 4 bases and J 4 bases; bases outside gene matches: 7. Germline CDR1 reads PRHDT; CDR2 reads FYEKMQ (reference sequence). The CDR3 spells CASSSRGVDKNIQYF. For the CDR3, the DNA is TGTGCCAGCAGCTCCCGGGGGGTGGATAAAAACATTCAGTACTTC.

This chain joins TRBV5-6 and TRBJ1-5; a possible D gene is TRBD1 (6 bases). This CDR3 comprises 16 residues. Trimming shortened V by 7 bases and J by 3 bases, and 20 bases separated the two germline ends. Germline-derived CDR1 and CDR2 are SGHDT and YYEEEE. CDR3 amino acids: CASSRGGGSYNQPQHF. The CDR3 coding sequence is TGTGCCAGCTCTAGGGGGGGTGGATCTTACAATCAGCCCCAGCATTTT.

The CDR3 sequence: CASSQRQGGFSKNIQYF. Written as DNA, the CDR3 is TGTGCCAGCAGTCAGAGACAGGGTGGTTTTAGCAAAAACATTCAGTACTTC. The rearrangement links TRBV5-4 to TRBJ2-4; 7 nucleotides line up with TRBD1. This CDR3 spans 17 amino acids. V shed 5 bases and J 3 bases; nucleotides not matched to a gene: 14. Germline CDR1 and CDR2: SGHNT and YYREEE (reference sequence).

V usage is TRBV9 and J usage is TRBJ1-4; the match to TRBD1 covers 8 bases. CDR1 is SGDLS and CDR2 is YYNGEE in the germline V gene. Trimming took 2 bases from V and 8 from J; bases not matched to a gene: 11. CDR3 length: 16 residues. The CDR3 region is CASSVGNQGAGEKLFF. In nucleotides, the CDR3 is TGTGCCAGCAGCGTTGGAAACCAGGGGGCCGGGGAAAAACTGTTTTTT.

The CDR3 here is CASSRREGGNQPQHF. The CDR3 DNA reads TGTGCCAGCAGCCGGAGGGAAGGGGGCAATCAGCCCCAGCATTTT. The chain couples TRBV2 to TRBJ1-5, with TRBD1 as a possible D gene (5 bases). The CDR3 spans 15 residues. The germline V and J ends were trimmed by 6 bases and 2 bases, with 14 bases remaining between them. Germline-derived CDR1 and CDR2 are SNHLY and FYNNEI.

Points on this clone: One end of the junction is discordant with germline, which a read error may explain. The J gene is TRBJ1-5, the V gene TRBV6-5; a weak D match, TRBD1 (6 bases). The CDR3 is made up of 12 amino acids. Germline assignment: CDR1 MNHEY and CDR2 SVGAGI. CDR3 coding DNA: TGTGCCAGCAGTCCGGGGGGGGGCGGTGTATATTTT. Protein sequence: CASSPGGGGVYF.

The V call is TRBV19, the J call TRBJ2-5; weak D call: TRBD1 (6 bases). Germline V gives CDR1 LNHDA, CDR2 SQIVND (reference sequence). V lost 5 bases and J lost 3, with 13 bases in between. The CDR3 is made up of 14 amino acids. CDR3 nucleotide sequence: TGTGCCAGTAGTGTAACGGGACAAGAAGAGACCCAGTACTTC. This codes for CASSVTGQEETQYF.

Comment on this clone: A junction end diverges from the germline sequence, so it may reflect a read error. The chain combines TRBV9 with TRBJ2-7; TRBD2 matches 8 bases. The CDR3 consists of 13 residues. The germline V gene encodes CDR1 SGDLS and CDR2 YYNGEE. This CDR3 reads CASSDLSPGLVSF. DNA of the CDR3: TGTGCCAGCAGCGACCTCTCCCCGGGACTAGTTTCATTC.

V is TRBV3-1 (or the pseudogene TRBV3-2) and J is TRBJ2-3; tentative D call: TRBD2 (5 bases). The CDR3 contains 14 residues. Germline CDR1 reads LGHDT; CDR2 reads YNNKEL (reference sequence). V lost 1 base to trimming and J lost 4 bases, with 9 bases between them. The CDR3, as DNA: TGTGCCAGCAGCCAAGGAGGACTCTCAGATACGCAGTATTTT. It yields the protein CASSQGGLSDTQYF.

This clone was observed a handful of times. This rearrangement joins TRBV28 to TRBJ1-1, with D perhaps matching TRBD1 (5 bases). The CDR3 covers 14 residues. Germline CDR1 MDHEN, CDR2 SYDVKM. Deletions cut 5 bases from V and 1 base from J, with 11 bases between. CDR3 DNA: TGTGCCAGCAGTACTCAGGGTTCGAACACTGAAGCTTTCTTT. It codes for CASSTQGSNTEAFF.

The gene calls are TRBV6-1 and TRBJ1-1, with D possibly matching TRBD1 (6 bases). Germline CDR1 and CDR2: MNHNS and SASEGT. Trimming shortened V by 2 bases and J by 1 base, and 11 bases separated the two germline ends. The CDR3 is 15 amino acids. CDR3 loop: CASSEPGRGNTEAFF. CDR3 nucleotide sequence: TGTGCCAGCAGTGAACCCGGCAGGGGGAACACTGAAGCTTTCTTT.

The J gene is TRBJ2-4, the V gene TRBV30; D unresolved. Germline V gives CDR1 GTSNPN, CDR2 SVGIG (reference sequence). The V and J ends lost 4 bases and 0 bases respectively, with 10 bases between them. This CDR3 is 14 amino acids long. The CDR3 here is CAWKREVAKNIQYF. DNA of the CDR3: TGTGCCTGGAAGAGAGAAGTAGCCAAAAACATTCAGTACTTC.

The V gene is TRBV18, the J gene TRBJ2-5, with D unclear. This CDR3 region has 15 residues. V lost 2 bases to trimming and J lost 0 bases, with 10 bases between them. Germline V lookup: CDR1 KGHSH, CDR2 LQKENI. CDR3 nucleotide sequence: TGTGCCAGCTCACCAATGGTCCGGGACCAAGAGACCCAGTACTTC. Protein: CASSPMVRDQETQYF.

This clone was counted between two and nine times. The rearrangement uses TRBV6-2 or TRBV6-3 and TRBJ2-3, with TRBD2 matching over 7 bases. Germline lookup yields CDR1 MNHEY and CDR2 SVGEGT. Losses at the gene ends were 4 bases for V and 5 bases for J; bases not matched to a gene: 18. CDR3 size: 18 residues. The CDR3 region has the DNA TGTGCCAGCAGTTCACGGACTAGTCGGGACGTCATGGGAGATACGCAGTATTTT. Translated, it gives CASSSRTSRDVMGDTQYF.

The V and J genes are TRBV19 and TRBJ2-1, with 8 positions matching TRBD2. The CDR3 covers 15 residues. Germline CDR1 and CDR2: LNHDA and SQIVND (reference sequence). Trimming removed 6 bases from V and 6 bases from J; junction bases left unmatched: 10. The CDR3 DNA reads TGTGCCAGTAGATCGCCGGGACTAGTCTCCAATGAGCAGTTCTTC. Translating it yields CASRSPGLVSNEQFF.

The rearrangement uses TRBV29-1 and TRBJ2-3; TRBD2 might be the D (6 bases). Germline V gene lookup returns CDR1 SQVTM and CDR2 ANQGSEA. Trimming removed 4 bases at V and 2 bases at J, with 13 bases between. This CDR3 is 14 amino acids long. The CDR3 loop is CSVVVPGDTDTQYF. The CDR3 region has the DNA TGCAGCGTTGTAGTCCCGGGAGACACAGATACGCAGTATTTT.

This clone has just one count. The chain uses TRBV6-4 and TRBJ2-7; tentative D call: TRBD1 (5 bases). Germline CDR1 reads MRHNA; CDR2 reads SNTAGT. With 5 bases removed from V and 6 bases from J, the gap between germline ends came to 14 bases. There are 13 residues in the CDR3. The CDR3, as DNA: TGTGCCAGCAGTTCAGACTGGGGCCTCGAGCAGTACTTC. This gives the protein CASSSDWGLEQYF.

V is TRBV19 and J is TRBJ1-6, with D tentatively TRBD1 (5 bases). Germline-derived CDR1 and CDR2 are LNHDA and SQIVND (reference sequence). Between the trimmed V and J ends, which lost 6 bases and 9 bases, there was a span of 18 bases. This CDR3 comprises 15 residues. CDR3 amino acids: CASRLRQGMASPLHF. The CDR3 DNA reads TGTGCCAGTAGGCTGCGGCAGGGAATGGCTTCACCCCTCCACTTT.

This chain links TRBV5-1 with TRBJ2-1; 7 bases are shared with TRBD2. The CDR3 is made up of 11 amino acids. V lost 6 bases to trimming and J lost 6 bases; unmatched junction nucleotides: 0. Per germline, CDR1 SGHRS and CDR2 YFSETQ. This CDR3 is CASTGGNEQFF. The DNA for the CDR3 is TGCGCCAGCACGGGGGGCAATGAGCAGTTCTTC.